These 16 T cell receptor beta chains were all obtained from the same sample, sequenced in a study of CD8 T cells in Susac syndrome. The RNA input was roughly 0.45 to 1 ug, and it was reverse transcribed with random hexamers. TCRdb re-called the immunoSEQ multiplex PCR reads with MiXCR, one entry per CDR3 protein. The repertoire consists of around 71,000 distinct CDR3 sequences, with 93% occurring once and the leading ten covering about 0.14%. Sequences were obtained from CD4+ T cells from PBMCs. The receptors derive from a human donor with Susac syndrome.

The chain links TRBV28 to TRBJ1-4; 9 bases fit TRBD1. V shed 10 bases, J shed 8 bases, and the junction held 8 bases outside the gene matches. The CDR3 spans 13 residues. Germline CDR1 MDHEN, CDR2 SYDVKM. The CDR3 DNA follows: TGTGCCACCGCCTACAGGGGGCCCGAAAAACTGTTTTTT. Its translation is CATAYRGPEKLFF.

The chain uses TRBV5-6 and TRBJ2-2; TRBD1 is a possible D gene (7 bases). CDR1 is SGHDT and CDR2 is YYEEEE in the germline V gene. This CDR3 comprises 14 residues. V lost 2 bases and J lost 6, with 11 bases in between. CDR3: CASSFRGEAGELFF. The CDR3, as DNA: TGTGCCAGCAGCTTCAGGGGGGAGGCCGGGGAGCTGTTTTTT.

This rearrangement joins TRBV27 to TRBJ2-3, with no clear D. V was cut by 3 bases and J by 2 bases, with 6 bases left in between. This CDR3 is 13 amino acids long. Germline loops: CDR1 MNHEY, CDR2 SMNVEV (reference sequence). The CDR3 DNA reads TGTGCCAGCAGTTTTCAGGACACAGATACGCAGTATTTT. Amino acids: CASSFQDTDTQYF.

The chain links TRBV5-1 to TRBJ2-5, with D perhaps TRBD1 or TRBD2 (5 bases each). CDR1 is SGHRS and CDR2 is YFSETQ in the germline V gene. The CDR3 runs to 14 residues. Trimming shortened V by 0 bases and J by 4 bases, and 10 bases separated the two germline ends. The CDR3 reads CASSLDGAGETQYF. The CDR3 coding sequence is TGCGCCAGCAGCTTGGATGGGGCGGGAGAGACCCAGTACTTC.

The gene calls are TRBV7-2 and TRBJ2-7; 14 bases fit TRBD2. The CDR3 loop spans 16 amino acids. Germline V CDR1 and CDR2: SGHTA, FQGNSA. V shed 3 bases and J 3 bases; nucleotides not matched to a gene: 4. The CDR3 reads CASSLRLAGGLYEQYF. Here the CDR3 DNA reads TGTGCCAGCAGCTTGAGACTAGCGGGGGGGCTCTACGAGCAGTACTTC.

J is TRBJ2-5 and V is TRBV19; D gene unclear. The V and J ends lost 1 base and 1 base respectively, with 13 bases between them. The CDR3 has 16 amino acids. Germline loops: CDR1 LNHDA, CDR2 SQIVND (reference sequence). The CDR3 region is CASSIVEGAIQETQYF. CDR3 coding DNA: TGTGCCAGTAGTATAGTCGAAGGAGCTATCCAAGAGACCCAGTACTTC. The whole variable domain, filled in from reference TRBV19 and TRBJ2-5, reads DGGITQSPKYLFRKEGQNVTLSCEQNLNHDAMYWYRQDPGQGLRLIYYSQIVNDFQKGDIAEGYSVSREKKESFPLTVTSAQKNPTAFYLCASSIVEGAIQETQYFGPGTRLLVL.

The chain uses TRBV3-1 and TRBJ2-5, with a weak D call TRBD1 (5 bases). CDR3 length: 14 amino acids. With 2 bases removed from V and 6 bases from J, the gap between germline ends came to 13 bases. Germline V gene lookup returns CDR1 LGHDT and CDR2 YNNKEL (reference sequence). The CDR3 region has the DNA TGTGCCAGCAGCCAATATAGGGGCAGGAAGACCCAGTACTTC. Its translation is CASSQYRGRKTQYF.

The chain is built from TRBV28 and TRBJ2-1; 7 positions match TRBD1. The length of the CDR3 is 15 residues. CDR1 MDHEN and CDR2 SYDVKM come from the germline V gene. V lost 4 bases, J lost 3 bases, and 6 bases stayed unmatched. DNA for the CDR3: TGTGCCAGCAGTTCATCGGGACAGAACTACAATGAGCAGTTCTTC. Protein product: CASSSSGQNYNEQFF.

This chain links TRBV7-2 with TRBJ2-7; D is unresolved. Germline values: CDR1 SGHTA, CDR2 FQGNSA. Trimming took 1 base from V and 7 from J, leaving 14 bases between them. The CDR3 runs to 14 residues. For the CDR3, the DNA is TGTGCCAGCAGCTTAGGGGCCTCCCTAGGGGAGCAGTACTTC. It codes for CASSLGASLGEQYF.

The chain couples TRBV28 to TRBJ1-2; maybe TRBD1 (5 bases). Deletions cut 8 bases from V and 5 bases from J, with 15 bases between. Germline V gives CDR1 MDHEN, CDR2 SYDVKM. CDR3 length: 13 amino acids. The CDR3 is CASGEGISYGYTF. The CDR3, as DNA: TGTGCCAGCGGGGAGGGGATTAGTTATGGCTACACCTTC.

The CDR3 DNA follows: TGTGCCAGCAGCCGGGACCGACTTATTAACAATGAGCAGTTCTTC. Its protein product is CASSRDRLINNEQFF. V gene TRBV11-3 combines with J gene TRBJ2-1; the D gene could be TRBD1 or TRBD2 (5 bases each). The length of the CDR3 is 15 residues. CDR1 is SGHNT and CDR2 is YENEEA in the germline V gene. V dropped 5 bases and J dropped 5 bases, with 16 bases sitting between them.

The V call is TRBV7-9, the J call TRBJ2-2; D ambiguous. Germline assignment: CDR1 SEHNR and CDR2 FQNEAQ (reference sequence). The CDR3 has 17 residues. Trimming removed 0 bases at V and 0 bases at J, with 11 bases between. The CDR3 spells CASSLAGLGPNTGELFF. DNA for the CDR3: TGTGCCAGCAGCTTAGCGGGGTTAGGTCCGAACACCGGGGAGCTGTTTTTT. Full variable domain (missing parts from reference TRBV7-9 and TRBJ2-2): DTGVSQNPRHKITKRGQNVTFRCDPISEHNRLYWYRQTLGQGPEFLTYFQNEAQLEKSRLLSDRFSAERPKGSFSTLEIQRTEQGDSAMYLCASSLAGLGPNTGELFFGEGSRLTVL.

The rearrangement joins TRBV5-1 to TRBJ2-3; D gene uncertain. The CDR3 spans 18 residues. V was pared by 0 bases and J by 0 bases, with 17 bases between. Germline CDR1 and CDR2: SGHRS and YFSETQ. CDR3 DNA: TGCGCCAGCAGCTTGGCCCCAACAAATCCCGGTAGCACAGATACGCAGTATTTT. It encodes CASSLAPTNPGSTDTQYF.

The chain employs TRBV9 and TRBJ2-1; D not resolved. CDR1 is SGDLS and CDR2 is YYNGEE in the germline V gene. V was pared by 0 bases and J by 0 bases, with 10 bases between. The CDR3 is 16 residues long. Here the CDR3 DNA reads TGTGCCAGCAGCGTAGACAGCCAGGCCTCCTACAATGAGCAGTTCTTC. This sequence encodes CASSVDSQASYNEQFF.

The chain is built from TRBV10-3 and TRBJ1-5; D not certain. The CDR3 sequence is 11 residues long. Looked up from germline, CDR1 is ENHRY and CDR2 is SYGVKD. This chain's CDR3 is CALIDNQPQHF. The CDR3 DNA reads TGTGCTCTCATAGACAATCAGCCCCAGCATTTT.

The rearrangement joins TRBV3-1 to TRBJ1-1, with 7 bases identical to TRBD1. The CDR3 covers 14 residues. Germline CDR1 is LGHDT and CDR2 is YNNKEL (reference sequence). V shed 4 bases, J shed 7 bases, and the junction held 9 bases outside the gene matches. In DNA, the CDR3 is TGTGCCAGCAGCCTAAGGGGGCGCCGCGGTGAAGCTTTCTTT. This sequence encodes CASSLRGRRGEAFF.